The 12 T cell receptor beta chains below all came from one sample that was sequenced in a study of human T cells and chemical hapten exposure. Stated time point: patch test 1, 2 weeks after DPC sensitization. Treatment defined: therapeutic diphenylcyclopropenone sensitization with weekly scalp DPC. TCRdb reprocessed the RACE reads via MiXCR and lists one record per CDR3 protein. The sample shows roughly 380,000 distinct CDR3 sequences, 4.8% of them seen only once. This specimen was whole blood, taken in connection with sensitization to the hapten diphenylcyclopropenone (DPC). These receptors were obtained from a woman aged 45-65 years with alopecia areata. Some clones in this sample may be carry-over from other donors' samples.

The sample holds a few counts of this clonotype. The rearrangement joins TRBV25-1 to TRBJ1-2; 8 bases agree with TRBD1. The CDR3 is 14 amino acids. Germline V gives CDR1 MGHDK, CDR2 SYGVNS. The J segment lost 3 bases and the V segment lost 4 bases, leaving 4 bases of the junction unmatched. This CDR3 is CASSATGEDYGYTF. The CDR3 nucleotides read TGTGCCAGCAGTGCGACAGGGGAGGACTATGGCTACACCTTC.

The gene calls are TRBV9 and TRBJ2-3; no clear D gene. The germline V and J ends were trimmed by 0 bases and 2 bases, with 13 bases remaining between them. CDR3 length: 16 amino acids. Germline assignment: CDR1 SGDLS and CDR2 YYNGEE. The CDR3, as DNA: TGTGCCAGCAGCGTAGGCCCCGGAAAGACCACAGATACGCAGTATTTT. Residues: CASSVGPGKTTDTQYF.

This clonotype was found a few times. The chain is built from TRBV29-1 and TRBJ1-1; D possibly corresponds to TRBD1 (5 bases). The CDR3 spans 13 residues. V was cut by 3 bases and J by 5 bases, with 13 bases left in between. The germline V gene has CDR1 SQVTM and CDR2 ANQGSEA. The CDR3 nucleotides read TGCAGCGTTGAGCCAGGTTGGGGGACTGAAGCTTTCTTT. Its translation: CSVEPGWGTEAFF.

This clonotype has only a few counts. CDR3 amino acids: CASSQVGGSEKLFF. CDR3 DNA: TGTGCCAGCAGCCAAGTGGGGGGGAGCGAAAAACTGTTTTTT. The chain employs TRBV3-1 and TRBJ1-4; a possible D gene is TRBD1 (5 bases). The germline V gene has CDR1 LGHDT and CDR2 YNNKEL (reference sequence). Trimming took off 1 base at V and 8 bases at J, with 11 bases between the two ends. The CDR3 has 14 amino acids.

The chain is built from TRBV7-2 and TRBJ2-3, with 7 bases that match TRBD2. The CDR3 has 14 residues. Germline V gene data show CDR1 as SGHTA and CDR2 as FQGNSA. V dropped 5 bases and J dropped 1; count of bases not matched to a gene: 3. The CDR3 loop reads CASSGLAGTDTQYF. For the CDR3, the DNA is TGTGCCAGCAGCGGGCTAGCGGGCACAGATACGCAGTATTTT.

In DNA, the CDR3 is TGTGCCAGCAGTTACTCTCAGACGGAGAACGAGCAGTACTTC. Encoded protein: CASSYSQTENEQYF. V and J are TRBV6-6 and TRBJ2-7; no clear D. The CDR3 consists of 14 residues. Germline V lookup: CDR1 MNHNY, CDR2 SVGAGI (reference sequence). The V end lost 0 bases, the J end lost 5 bases, and 11 bases lay between the germline ends.

This clonotype was recorded at least ten times. This chain uses TRBV6-2 or TRBV6-3 with TRBJ2-4; D remains unclear. Germline V CDR1 and CDR2: MNHEY, SVGEGT. Trimming took 6 bases from V and 0 from J, leaving 18 bases between them. This CDR3 comprises 17 residues. CDR3 protein: CASSHGRQDLAKNIQYF. CDR3 DNA: TGTGCCAGCAGCCACGGAAGACAAGACCTAGCCAAAAACATTCAGTACTTC.

CDR3 bases: TGTGCCAGCAGCCCGGGGACTAGCGTCGAGACCCAGTACTTC. It yields the protein CASSPGTSVETQYF. The chain carries TRBV5-4 and TRBJ2-5, with 10 bases identical to TRBD2. V shed 4 bases and J 5 bases; nucleotides not matched to a gene: 5. The germline V gene encodes CDR1 SGHNT and CDR2 YYREEE (reference sequence). The CDR3 loop spans 14 amino acids.

This clonotype came up many times. The chain couples TRBV27 to TRBJ1-2, with 7 bases fitting TRBD1. Per the germline V gene, CDR1 is MNHEY and CDR2 is SMNVEV (reference sequence). Trimming removed 4 bases from V and 3 bases from J; junction bases left unmatched: 5. The CDR3 length is 14 residues. The CDR3 DNA sequence: TGTGCCAGCAGTTCAAGGGACAGTTACTATGGCTACACCTTC. Its protein product is CASSSRDSYYGYTF.

This clonotype appeared many times. This chain connects TRBV20-1 to TRBJ2-3; weak D call: TRBD2 (5 bases). V was shortened by 1 base and J by 6 bases, with 11 bases between the two germline ends. The CDR3 length is 13 residues. Looked up from germline, CDR1 is DFQATT and CDR2 is SNEGSKA (reference sequence). CDR3 nucleotide sequence: TGCAGTGCTAGAGTCGGAGGAGCGGATACGCAGTATTTT. Translating it yields CSARVGGADTQYF.

This clonotype has just a few counts. The rearrangement uses TRBV27 and TRBJ2-7, with TRBD1 identical over 7 bases. The germline gives CDR1 MNHEY, CDR2 SMNVEV (reference sequence). Trimming at V came to 5 bases and at J to 7 bases, leaving 14 bases not matched to a gene. The CDR3 spans 15 residues. The CDR3 region is CASSHGQVPPREQYF. CDR3 nucleotide sequence: TGTGCCAGCAGTCACGGACAGGTGCCCCCCCGGGAGCAGTACTTC.

This chain uses TRBV5-1 with TRBJ1-6; 9 nucleotides agree with TRBD1. The CDR3 runs 16 residues. V lost 0 bases, J lost 7 bases, and 5 bases stayed unmatched. The germline gives CDR1 SGHRS, CDR2 YFSETQ. The CDR3 coding sequence is TGCGCCAGCAGCTTGGGCCCGGACAGGGGCAATTCACCCCTCCACTTT. Protein: CASSLGPDRGNSPLHF. The whole variable domain, remainder taken from reference TRBV5-1 and TRBJ1-6, is KAGVTQTPRYLIKTRGQQVTLSCSPISGHRSVSWYQQTPGQGLQFLFEYFSETQRNKGNFPGRFSGRQFSNSRSEMNVSTLELGDSALYLCASSLGPDRGNSPLHFGNGTRLTVT.